This TCR beta chain was retrieved from a study of identifying expanded T cells in peripheral blood. Whole-study results and caveats: About 1.2 clones differed between technical replicates, versus roughly 17 and 20 over time. Variance in clone template counts between roughly 2-week samples significantly increased with total template count across all healthy donors.

Note on this clone: Its specificity is unknown.

The CDR3 is made up of 13 amino acids. Trimming removed 5 bases at V and 4 bases at J, with 11 bases between. From germline, CDR1 is SGHTA and CDR2 FQGNSA. Here immunoSEQ multiplex PCR was the method, and the copy in TCRdb shows in-frame clones only, minus some. The table has approximately 79,000 clones, roughly 88% seen once. The origin of this receptor is a person aged 18 to 70 in good health. The source material was blood. This sequence joins TRBV7-2 and TRBJ1-2, with D tentatively TRBD1 (5 bases). The CDR3, as DNA: TGTGCCAGCAGCCATCCAGGGCTCTATGGCTACACCTTC. This gives the protein CASSHPGLYGYTF.